A selection of T cell receptor beta chains follows, all from one sample in a study of blood T cell repertoires in COVID-19. Profiled with immunoSEQ multiplex PCR; TCRdb holds only in-frame clones, not every one. The repertoire has some 69,000 clones, 90% of them found once; the top ten carry under 0.65%. Sequencing was carried out using peripheral blood. Receptors originate from a man aged 45-60 years with COVID-19, enrolled during active disease. Each CDR3 is given with its conserved first and last residue. D genes are given only for firm matches. A row's size may be missing; if present it is once, few, many or a size class.

J	V	D	size	length	CDR3	DNA
TRBJ2-6	TRBV7-9	NA	NA	18	CASSDRVGRRSGANVLTF	TGTGCCAGCAGCGACCGGGTTGGCCGCCGCTCTGGGGCCAACGTCCTGACTTTC
TRBJ2-1	TRBV6-5	NA	NA	16	CASSYSIGTPYNEQFF	TGTGCCAGCAGTTACTCTATAGGGACACCTTACAATGAGCAGTTCTTC
TRBJ2-2	TRBV2	NA	once	15	CASRATDANTGELFF	TGTGCCAGCAGAGCGACGGATGCGAACACCGGGGAGCTGTTTTTT
TRBJ1-2	TRBV9	TRBD1	NA	14	CASSPSTGIYGYTF	TGTGCCAGCAGCCCCTCGACAGGGATTTATGGCTACACCTTC
TRBJ2-7	TRBV10-3	NA	few	12	CAISRDSYEQYF	TGTGCCATCAGTCGGGATTCCTACGAGCAGTACTTC
TRBJ2-3	TRBV4-3	TRBD2	NA	16	CASSQLAGGGTDTQYF	TGCGCCAGCAGCCAACTAGCGGGAGGGGGCACAGATACGCAGTATTTT
TRBJ1-2	TRBV7-6	TRBD1	NA	13	CASSLARQGGYTF	TGTGCCAGCAGCTTAGCTAGACAGGGAGGCTACACCTTC
TRBJ2-1	TRBV29-1	TRBD2	NA	14	CSVDLGLAGNEQFF	TGCAGCGTAGACTTGGGACTAGCAGGCAATGAGCAGTTCTTC
TRBJ2-1	TRBV7-9	TRBD2	NA	16	CASSITGSGRVNEQFF	TGTGCCAGCAGCATCACCGGGAGCGGGAGGGTCAATGAGCAGTTCTTC
TRBJ1-6	TRBV6-2/TRBV6-3	TRBD1	NA	16	CASSYNPGGAASPLHF	TGTGCCAGCAGTTACAACCCAGGGGGCGCAGCCTCACCCCTCCACTTT
TRBJ2-1	TRBV4-1	NA	once	17	CASSQFGVGASYNEQFF	TGCGCCAGCAGCCAATTTGGCGTAGGGGCCTCCTACAATGAGCAGTTCTTC
TRBJ1-2	TRBV18	NA	NA	15	CASSPLLEQGSGYTF	TGTGCCAGCTCACCATTACTGGAACAGGGCAGTGGCTACACCTTC
TRBJ1-5	TRBV6-5	NA	NA	14	CASRSQGSNQPQHF	TGTGCCAGCAGGTCCCAGGGGAGCAATCAGCCCCAGCATTTT
TRBJ1-1	TRBV2	TRBD1	NA	17	CASSADRPYHSLTEAFF	TGTGCCAGCAGTGCGGACAGGCCCTACCATTCTTTAACTGAAGCTTTCTTT
TRBJ1-1	TRBV29-1	TRBD1	NA	15	CSVGGQGARNTEAFF	TGCAGCGTGGGGGGACAGGGGGCACGGAACACTGAAGCTTTCTTT
TRBJ2-1	TRBV5-5	TRBD2	NA	15	CASSLSGRTYNEQFF	TGTGCCAGCAGCCTTAGCGGGAGAACCTACAATGAGCAGTTCTTC
TRBJ1-3	TRBV11-2	NA	NA	13	CASSPYQDDTIYF	TGTGCCAGCAGCCCCTACCAAGATGACACCATATATTTT
TRBJ2-1	TRBV20-1	NA	NA	11	CSASSFSEQFF	TGCAGTGCTAGCTCGTTTAGCGAGCAGTTCTTC
TRBJ2-5	TRBV9	TRBD2	once	15	CASSPAGLIQETQYF	TGTGCCAGCAGCCCAGCGGGGTTAATCCAAGAGACCCAGTACTTC
TRBJ1-1	TRBV30	NA	NA	14	CAWSLDLSNTEAFF	TGTGCCTGGAGTTTAGACTTATCGAACACTGAAGCTTTCTTT
TRBJ2-5	TRBV29-1	NA	NA	13	CSVGSLAQETQYF	TGCAGCGTGGGCAGTTTAGCTCAAGAGACCCAGTACTTC
TRBJ2-1	TRBV7-9	TRBD1	NA	13	CASGGQGANEQFF	TGTGCCAGCGGGGGGCAGGGGGCTAATGAGCAGTTCTTC
TRBJ2-7	TRBV7-6	NA	NA	12	CASSLVRGEQYF	TGTGCCAGCAGCTTAGTGCGGGGTGAGCAGTACTTC
TRBJ2-4	TRBV18	TRBD1	NA	16	CASSPRNWTGKNIQYF	TGTGCCAGCTCACCACGTAACTGGACAGGCAAAAACATTCAGTACTTC
TRBJ1-4	TRBV27	NA	NA	14	CASRGAGTNEKLFF	TGTGCCAGCAGAGGCGCGGGAACGAATGAAAAACTGTTTTTT
TRBJ1-1	TRBV2	NA	NA	13	CASSERIEGIAFF	TGTGCCAGCAGTGAACGGATTGAGGGCATAGCTTTCTTT
TRBJ2-7	TRBV5-1	NA	NA	12	CASRTDKAEQYF	TGCGCCAGCAGAACGGACAAGGCCGAGCAGTACTTC
TRBJ1-6	TRBV7-8	NA	NA	15	CASSLAGYGNSPLHF	TGTGCCAGCAGCTTAGCCGGGTATGGGAATTCACCCCTCCACTTT
TRBJ2-1	TRBV29-1	TRBD2	NA	15	CSVASGLAGIGEQFF	TGCAGCGTGGCCTCAGGACTAGCGGGAATCGGTGAGCAGTTCTTC
TRBJ1-1	TRBV6-6	TRBD1	NA	13	CASSLPGQGKAFF	TGTGCCAGCAGTCTCCCGGGACAGGGGAAAGCTTTCTTT
TRBJ1-5	TRBV6-2/TRBV6-3	TRBD1	NA	14	CASSSGQGVQPQHF	TGTGCCAGCAGTTCGGGACAGGGAGTTCAGCCCCAGCATTTT
TRBJ2-1	TRBV9	NA	NA	17	CASSGPLGAGSYNEQFF	TGTGCCAGCAGCGGCCCTCTAGGGGCGGGGTCCTACAATGAGCAGTTCTTC
TRBJ2-5	TRBV7-9	TRBD1	once	19	CASSLTDRAEIGPQETQYF	TGTGCCAGCAGCTTAACGGACAGGGCAGAAATCGGACCTCAAGAGACCCAGTACTTC